A selection of T cell receptor beta chains follows, all from one sample in a study of T cells expressing NK-cell markers. TCRdb re-analyzed the 5' RACE reads; it lists each CDR3 protein once, without DNA. Across about 370,000 distinct CDR3 sequences, the top ten clones capture about 11% of the sample. Sequenced: blood T cells: a sorted CD56 or NKG2C T cell subset, CD4+ or CD8+ T cells, or bulk PBMC T cells (not recorded which). These TCRs come from a woman aged 45 to 65 in good health. Both conserved end residues are part of each CDR3. The order of the fields is V gene, J gene, CDR3 protein.

v_gene: TRBV20-1
j_gene: TRBJ2-1
CDR3aa: CSAPSFEAAESYNEQFF

v_gene: TRBV11-2
j_gene: TRBJ2-5
CDR3aa: CASSLGYESGFGETQYF

v_gene: TRBV7-6
j_gene: TRBJ1-6
CDR3aa: CASSLAHGGVSPLHF

v_gene: TRBV12-3/TRBV12-4
j_gene: TRBJ2-1
CDR3aa: CASITRTSLSNEQFF

v_gene: TRBV6-5
j_gene: TRBJ1-1
CDR3aa: CASSYSRGRTRGYTEAFF

v_gene: TRBV29-1
j_gene: TRBJ2-1
CDR3aa: CSVGGGQGYNEQFF

v_gene: TRBV29-1
j_gene: TRBJ1-1
CDR3aa: CSVHWYGTANTEAFF

v_gene: TRBV6-5
j_gene: TRBJ2-5
CDR3aa: CASRQGIVETQYF

v_gene: TRBV6-1
j_gene: TRBJ2-5
CDR3aa: CASSENIDRETQYF

v_gene: TRBV5-1
j_gene: TRBJ2-5
CDR3aa: CASSPGTVKVETQYF

v_gene: TRBV29-1
j_gene: TRBJ1-3
CDR3aa: CSVEDPGNTIYF

v_gene: TRBV7-8
j_gene: TRBJ2-1
CDR3aa: CASSGLAGDNEQFF

v_gene: TRBV2
j_gene: TRBJ1-2
CDR3aa: CASGGTAYGYTF

v_gene: TRBV9
j_gene: TRBJ2-1
CDR3aa: CASSAGLAGGFNEQFF

v_gene: TRBV30
j_gene: TRBJ2-3
CDR3aa: CAWNILYTQYF

v_gene: TRBV7-2
j_gene: TRBJ1-6
CDR3aa: CASTKRRVGANSPLHF

v_gene: TRBV12-3/TRBV12-4
j_gene: TRBJ2-2
CDR3aa: CASSASPSGPWTGELFF

v_gene: TRBV20-1
j_gene: TRBJ1-5
CDR3aa: CSARAGLIPIQPQHF

v_gene: TRBV5-1
j_gene: TRBJ2-7
CDR3aa: CASSPGLAGGAYEQYF

v_gene: TRBV27
j_gene: TRBJ2-5
CDR3aa: CASSLRGRGQETQYF

v_gene: TRBV24-1
j_gene: TRBJ2-3
CDR3aa: CATSDLKGTGRGTDTQYF

v_gene: TRBV3-1
j_gene: TRBJ2-7
CDR3aa: CASSQMRGVGYEQYF

v_gene: TRBV11-3
j_gene: TRBJ2-5
CDR3aa: CASSLDSGSTAQYF

v_gene: TRBV5-6
j_gene: TRBJ2-1
CDR3aa: CASSLLKAGATEFF

v_gene: TRBV5-1
j_gene: TRBJ1-2
CDR3aa: CASSRQGQAEYGYTF

v_gene: TRBV5-1
j_gene: TRBJ2-1
CDR3aa: CASSLKSAAFSYNEQFF

v_gene: TRBV7-9
j_gene: TRBJ2-2
CDR3aa: CASSLDSSGELFF

v_gene: TRBV20-1
j_gene: TRBJ1-2
CDR3aa: CSASPPGYGYTF

v_gene: TRBV7-9
j_gene: TRBJ2-2
CDR3aa: CASSLGAAGELFF

v_gene: TRBV25-1
j_gene: TRBJ2-7
CDR3aa: CASSAHALDEQYF

v_gene: TRBV9
j_gene: TRBJ2-2
CDR3aa: CASSVEGVGTGELFF

v_gene: TRBV14
j_gene: TRBJ2-7
CDR3aa: CASSQVQSLAGEGNEQYF

v_gene: TRBV5-1
j_gene: TRBJ2-1
CDR3aa: CASSWVAGAGDYEQFF

v_gene: TRBV5-1
j_gene: TRBJ1-6
CDR3aa: CASSLGSEGSPLHF

v_gene: TRBV27
j_gene: TRBJ2-7
CDR3aa: CASSLFLRSSGTSYEQYF

v_gene: TRBV7-9
j_gene: TRBJ2-7
CDR3aa: CASSAGLPNLYEQYF

v_gene: TRBV5-1
j_gene: TRBJ2-2
CDR3aa: CASSLRTSYSGELFF

v_gene: TRBV6-5
j_gene: TRBJ1-1
CDR3aa: CASSQYGTGTSTEAFF

v_gene: TRBV7-8
j_gene: TRBJ1-5
CDR3aa: CASSLSRGDQPQHF

v_gene: TRBV23-1
j_gene: TRBJ2-7
CDR3aa: CARTGTSGSTYEQYF

v_gene: TRBV6-4
j_gene: TRBJ2-3
CDR3aa: CASSDSVGVGTDTQYF

v_gene: TRBV29-1
j_gene: TRBJ1-5
CDR3aa: CSVKPTVNQPQHF

v_gene: TRBV4-1
j_gene: TRBJ2-3
CDR3aa: CASSHPESRVGTDTQYF

v_gene: TRBV7-2
j_gene: TRBJ2-1
CDR3aa: CASSPPGLYVHEQFF

v_gene: TRBV6-5
j_gene: TRBJ2-1
CDR3aa: CASSPPSFSYNEQFF

v_gene: TRBV20-1
j_gene: TRBJ2-3
CDR3aa: CSAIPGGTFSDTQYF

v_gene: TRBV3-1
j_gene: TRBJ2-7
CDR3aa: CASGGGTGFFEQYF